This T cell receptor (beta chain) was retrieved from a study of monozygotic twins with inflammatory bowel disease. CDR3 size: 14 residues. Germline V CDR1 and CDR2: GTSNPN, SVGIG (reference sequence). The study's findings and limits: By inverse Simpson index, TCRbeta diversity was lower in IBD patients than in healthy co-twins. Support was lacking for any single strong IBD-associated signal or clonotype. Similarity of repertoires did not differ between concordant and discordant twins, possibly from limited power.

TCRdb reanalyzed the 5' RACE reads, giving one entry per CDR3 protein sequence and no DNA. The sample totals roughly 170,000 distinct CDR3 sequences. Remarks on this clonotype: As yet, its antigen is unknown.

The rearrangement uses TRBV30 and TRBJ1-5. The TCR originated in a human donor with ulcerative colitis or Crohn's disease, or a healthy co-twin of an affected twin (not recorded which). The sample taken for sequencing was blood. CDR3: CAWSVLESNQPQHF.